These 22 T cell receptor beta chains originate from one sample sequenced in a study of blood T cell repertoires in COVID-19. Sequencing was performed with immunoSEQ multiplex PCR; in TCRdb, only in-frame clones are kept and a portion is missing. The sample consists of 470,000 or so clones, 87% of them appearing once. The sample taken for sequencing was PBMCs or T cells enriched from blood (not recorded which). Every receptor here comes from a woman aged 18-29 years with acute COVID-19.

The chain combines TRBV10-3 with TRBJ1-1; no firm D call. The germline V gene encodes CDR1 ENHRY and CDR2 SYGVKD. The CDR3 is 15 residues long. The germline V and J ends were trimmed by 0 bases and 0 bases, with 8 bases remaining between them. The chain's CDR3 is CAISESEIMNTEAFF. The CDR3 nucleotides are TGTGCCATCAGTGAGTCCGAGATAATGAACACTGAAGCTTTCTTT.

This sequence joins TRBV20-1 and TRBJ2-2; a weak D match, TRBD1 (6 bases). Germline V gene sequence: CDR1 DFQATT, CDR2 SNEGSKA (reference sequence). This CDR3 region has 16 residues. The V gene lost 3 bases and the J gene lost 1 base, with 15 bases spanning the gap. CDR3 amino acids: CSASEARGENTGELFF. CDR3 sequence (DNA): TGCAGTGCTAGTGAGGCCAGGGGTGAGAACACCGGGGAGCTGTTTTTT.

This clone has a count of ten or more. In DNA, the CDR3 is TGTGCCAGCAGCGTAGGAGGGAGTCAGCCCCAGCATTTT. Encoded protein: CASSVGGSQPQHF. J is TRBJ1-5 and V is TRBV9, with D uncertain. Germline loops: CDR1 SGDLS, CDR2 YYNGEE. The V end lost 0 bases, the J end lost 6 bases, and 7 bases lay between the germline ends. This CDR3 comprises 13 residues.

This clone was found once. V usage is TRBV5-6 and J usage is TRBJ1-2; 7 nucleotides align to TRBD1. The CDR3 contains 13 residues. The germline CDR1 and CDR2 sequences are SGHDT and YYEEEE. The V and J ends lost 4 bases and 2 bases, in that order; junction bases with no gene match: 2. CDR3 DNA sequence: TGTGCCAGCAGCCTACAGGGGAACTATGGCTACACCTTC. Protein sequence: CASSLQGNYGYTF.

The V and J genes are TRBV4-2 and TRBJ1-5, with 9 bases identical to TRBD1. Unmatched junction bases numbered 6, after V lost 5 bases and J lost 4 bases. The germline CDR1 and CDR2 sequences are LGHNA and YNFKEQ. This CDR3 contains 15 residues. The CDR3 coding sequence is TGTGCCAGCAGCTTAGACAGGGGGATGAATCAGCCCCAGCATTTT. Translation gives CASSLDRGMNQPQHF.

The chain combines TRBV2 with TRBJ2-2; TRBD2 matches at 10 bases. CDR1 and CDR2 (germline): SNHLY, FYNNEI. V shed 7 bases, J shed 0 bases, and the junction held 5 bases outside the gene matches. CDR3 length equals 16 residues. The CDR3 region has the DNA TGTGCCAGCATTGGAAGCGGGGGGGCGAACACCGGGGAGCTGTTTTTT. Its translation is CASIGSGGANTGELFF.

The chain uses TRBV1 and TRBJ2-5; the D call of TRBD2 is as the table states it, not checked on the DNA. TRBV1 is reported as a pseudogene. This CDR3 is 12 amino acids long. CDR3 coding DNA: TGCACCAGCAGCCAAGGGCCCGGAGCCCAGTACTTC. Its translation: CTSSQGPGAQYF.

The gene calls are TRBV19 and TRBJ2-5, with TRBD2 identical over 11 bases. The CDR3 is 16 residues long. J gave up 3 bases and V 5 bases, and 8 bases lay outside the gene matches. Per the germline V gene, CDR1 is LNHDA and CDR2 is SQIVND (reference sequence). In DNA, the CDR3 is TGTGCCAGTAGTGGGCGGACGACTAGCGGGGAAGAGACCCAGTACTTC. Translating it yields CASSGRTTSGEETQYF.

A note on this clone: Additional DNA sequences in this sample encode the identical CDR3. The V call is TRBV19, the J call TRBJ2-7, with a weak D call TRBD2 (6 bases). The germline V gene encodes CDR1 LNHDA and CDR2 SQIVND (reference sequence). This CDR3 comprises 14 residues. Trimming pared 0 bases from V and 1 base from J, leaving 7 bases between. The CDR3 here is CASSIDGGSYEQYF. The CDR3 DNA sequence: TGTGCCAGTAGTATAGATGGAGGGTCCTACGAGCAGTACTTC.

This clone was counted a single time. This chain links TRBV7-2 with TRBJ1-3; 7 nucleotides match TRBD1. CDR3 length: 17 amino acids. Germline CDR1 reads SGHTA; CDR2 reads FQGNSA. V was clipped by 1 base and J by 0 bases; unmatched bases: 6. The CDR3 loop is CASSLEGTAFSGNTIYF. The CDR3 coding sequence is TGTGCCAGCAGCTTAGAAGGGACAGCTTTCTCTGGAAACACCATATATTTT. The full variable domain, rest sourced from reference TRBV7-2 and TRBJ1-3, is GAGVSQSPSNKVTEKGKDVELRCDPISGHTALYWYRQSLGQGLEFLIYFQGNSAPDKSGLPSDRFSAERTGGSVSTLTIQRTQQEDSAVYLCASSLEGTAFSGNTIYFGEGSWLTVV.

The CDR3 spells CSVGDGKRIYGYTF. The DNA for the CDR3 is TGCAGCGTTGGAGACGGGAAACGGATCTATGGCTACACCTTC. The chain joins TRBV29-1 to TRBJ1-2; D is unresolved. The CDR3 spans 14 residues. Germline values: CDR1 SQVTM, CDR2 ANQGSEA. Trimming shortened V by 4 bases and J by 4 bases, and 16 bases separated the two germline ends.

The chain uses TRBV9 and TRBJ1-2; D is ambiguous. V lost 3 bases and J lost 4, with 19 bases in between. CDR3 length: 16 amino acids. In germline, CDR1 is SGDLS, CDR2 YYNGEE. CDR3 loop: CASSEQNQATLYGYTF. In DNA form, the CDR3 reads TGTGCCAGCAGCGAGCAAAACCAGGCGACCCTCTATGGCTACACCTTC.

CDR3 amino acids: CASSSSSSSYNEQFF. CDR3 sequence (DNA): TGTGCCAGCAGCTCATCGTCTAGCTCCTACAATGAGCAGTTCTTC. V and J are TRBV7-3 and TRBJ2-1; D remains ambiguous. Germline V gene lookup returns CDR1 SGHTA and CDR2 FQGTGA. Trimming removed 4 bases at V and 0 bases at J, with 10 bases between. This CDR3 region has 15 residues.

The chain has TRBV4-1 and TRBJ2-2, with TRBD1 matching 7 bases. The CDR3 spans 15 residues. CDR1 and CDR2 (germline): MGHRA, YSYEKL. V shed 3 bases and J 6 bases; nucleotides not matched to a gene: 7. The CDR3 is CASSHAGTASGELFF. The CDR3, as DNA: TGCGCCAGCAGCCACGCCGGGACAGCGTCCGGGGAGCTGTTTTTT.

This clone was recorded a few times. J is TRBJ2-2 and V is TRBV29-1; D is perhaps TRBD1 (6 bases). Germline assignment: CDR1 SQVTM and CDR2 ANQGSEA. The CDR3 has 14 amino acids. V shed 6 bases and J shed 0 bases, with 11 bases lying between them. The CDR3 DNA follows: TGCAGCGTCCAAGACAGGACGAACACCGGGGAGCTGTTTTTT. Its translation is CSVQDRTNTGELFF.

The count of this clone is one. This chain joins TRBV10-2 and TRBJ1-2, with D unclear. Looked up from germline, CDR1 is WSHSY and CDR2 is SAAADI. The CDR3 sequence is 15 residues long. The V end lost 0 bases, the J end lost 6 bases, and 14 bases lay between the germline ends. This CDR3 is CASSESVAEENGYTF. The CDR3 nucleotides are TGCGCCAGCAGTGAGTCTGTTGCCGAGGAGAATGGCTACACCTTC.

For the CDR3, the DNA is TGTGCCAGCAGCAACAGTCGGGCTAGCGGGGGACTAGCCAAAAACATTCAGTACTTC. Residues: CASSNSRASGGLAKNIQYF. V gene TRBV7-2 combines with J gene TRBJ2-4; TRBD2 aligns across 10 bases. Germline-derived CDR1 and CDR2 are SGHTA and FQGNSA. Trimming took 5 bases from V and 0 from J; bases not matched to a gene: 13. The CDR3 is made up of 19 amino acids.

For the CDR3, the DNA is TGTGCCAGCAGTTTAGTTTCAGTAGCTTTCTTT. This encodes CASSLVSVAFF. J is TRBJ1-1 and V is TRBV12-3 or TRBV12-4; D is undetermined. V was shortened by 1 base and J by 10 bases, with 7 bases between the two germline ends. This CDR3 spans 11 amino acids.

The rearrangement joins TRBV28 to TRBJ1-4, with TRBD1 matching over 7 bases. V shed 3 bases and J 7 bases; nucleotides not matched to a gene: 11. This CDR3 contains 16 residues. Per germline, CDR1 MDHEN and CDR2 SYDVKM. Written as DNA, the CDR3 is TGTGCCAGCAGTTTTCTGGGGAGAGGGGGCGGTGAAAAACTGTTTTTT. This encodes CASSFLGRGGGEKLFF.

The chain carries TRBV6-1 and TRBJ1-2; 11 nucleotides align to TRBD1. The length of the CDR3 is 16 residues. CDR1 MNHNS and CDR2 SASEGT come from the germline V gene. Trimming took 1 base from V and 6 from J; bases not matched to a gene: 7. The CDR3 sequence is CASSEERDRGWDGYTF. In DNA, the CDR3 is TGTGCCAGCAGTGAAGAAAGGGACAGGGGGTGGGATGGCTACACCTTC.

The chain couples TRBV11-3 to TRBJ1-4; TRBD1 aligns across 7 bases. Germline V gene lookup returns CDR1 SGHNT and CDR2 YENEEA. The CDR3 extends over 20 amino acids. V gave up 5 bases and J gave up 7 bases; unmatched junction bases: 25. As DNA, the CDR3 is TGTGCCAGCAGCCTACGAAACAGGGGATGGATGGTCGTCTTTCGTGAAAAACTGTTTTTT. Amino acid sequence: CASSLRNRGWMVVFREKLFF.

This clone was found once. The chain has TRBV5-1 and TRBJ1-4; the match to TRBD1 covers 8 bases. The J segment lost 8 bases and the V segment lost 0 bases, leaving 9 bases of the junction unmatched. The CDR3 loop spans 16 amino acids. Per the germline V gene, CDR1 is SGHRS and CDR2 is YFSETQ. The CDR3 protein is CASSLEVPGGEEKLFF. The CDR3 DNA sequence: TGCGCCAGCAGCTTGGAGGTTCCAGGGGGCGAAGAAAAACTGTTTTTT. Using reference TRBV5-1 and TRBJ1-4 for the parts outside the CDR3, the full variable domain is KAGVTQTPRYLIKTRGQQVTLSCSPISGHRSVSWYQQTPGQGLQFLFEYFSETQRNKGNFPGRFSGRQFSNSRSEMNVSTLELGDSALYLCASSLEVPGGEEKLFFGSGTQLSVL.